Shown below are 19 T cell receptor beta chains from a single sample sequenced in a study of OX40 agonist ivuxolimab in advanced cancers. To prepare the library, the immunoSEQ multiplex PCR assay was applied. The clones in this table, taken by TCRdb from immuneACCESS, are in-frame only. Not every clone is retained; where verified, under half of the shortfall comes from an unresolved V gene, and the cause of the rest is unknown. Counted in this sample were under 100,000 clones; under 90% of them appeared once. In total, the top ten clones hold less than 6% of the sample. This specimen was CD4+ or CD8+ T cells sorted from blood, taken in a trial of the OX40 agonist ivuxolimab. Receptor source: an adult with an advanced solid tumor such as melanoma, head and neck, liver or kidney cancer.

This chain uses TRBV19 with TRBJ2-1; D is unclear. Trimming shortened V by 3 bases and J by 6 bases, and 12 bases separated the two germline ends. Per the germline V gene, CDR1 is LNHDA and CDR2 is SQIVND (reference sequence). The CDR3 totals 14 residues. The CDR3 sequence is CASSMDPLRNEQFF. The CDR3 coding sequence is TGTGCCAGTAGTATGGATCCACTACGCAATGAGCAGTTCTTC.

The genes are TRBV6-5 and TRBJ1-3; a possible D gene is TRBD1 (5 bases). V dropped 7 bases and J dropped 6 bases, with 16 bases sitting between them. The CDR3 has 14 residues. CDR1 MNHEY and CDR2 SVGAGI come from the germline V gene. CDR3 residues: CASTPTGTANTIYF. The CDR3 DNA sequence: TGTGCCAGCACCCCTACGGGGACGGCAAACACCATATATTTT.

This chain connects TRBV5-8 to TRBJ2-7; 10 bases align to TRBD2. Per germline, CDR1 SGHTS and CDR2 YDEGEE. CDR3 size: 15 residues. V trimming: 4 bases; J trimming: 3 bases; junction bases outside the gene matches: 7. Here the CDR3 reads CASSRVAGGSYEQYF. In nucleotides, the CDR3 is TGTGCCAGCAGCCGTGTAGCGGGGGGAAGCTACGAGCAGTACTTC.

The chain recombines TRBV6-6 with TRBJ1-1, with a possible D match to TRBD1 (6 bases). Germline V gene sequence: CDR1 MNHNY, CDR2 SVGAGI (reference sequence). Trimming cost V 5 bases and J 5 bases, with 9 bases left between them. This CDR3 is 12 amino acids long. In nucleotides, the CDR3 is TGTGCCAGCAGTAAGCAGGGGACTGAAGCTTTCTTT. As protein: CASSKQGTEAFF.

V gene TRBV9 combines with J gene TRBJ2-3; 13 bases are shared with TRBD2. The V segment lost 5 bases and the J segment 1 base; nucleotides outside the gene matches: 4. CDR1 and CDR2 from the germline V gene are SGDLS and YYNGEE. This CDR3 region has 16 residues. As DNA, the CDR3 is TGTGCCAGCAGTGACGGGACTAGCGGGGGCACAGATACGCAGTATTTT. The encoded protein is CASSDGTSGGTDTQYF.

The J gene is TRBJ1-5, the V gene TRBV10-3, with D maybe TRBD1 (6 bases). The V end was cut by 2 bases, the J end by 0 bases, with 11 bases between. Germline V gene sequence: CDR1 ENHRY, CDR2 SYGVKD. The CDR3 consists of 16 residues. The CDR3 is CAISEATGNSNQPQHF. The CDR3, as DNA: TGTGCCATCAGTGAGGCGACAGGCAATAGCAATCAGCCCCAGCATTTT.

This clone was recorded a few times. The chain combines TRBV4-1 with TRBJ1-1; D is unclear. This CDR3 has 14 amino acids. Germline V gene lookup returns CDR1 MGHRA and CDR2 YSYEKL. The ends were cut back, 0 bases at V and 2 bases at J, with 7 bases in the middle. CDR3 coding DNA: TGCGCCAGCAGCCAAGATCGAGTAAACACTGAAGCTTTCTTT. The encoded protein is CASSQDRVNTEAFF.

The chain is built from TRBV6-5 and TRBJ1-2; D call uncertain. V dropped 4 bases and J dropped 7 bases, with 13 bases sitting between them. The germline V gene encodes CDR1 MNHEY and CDR2 SVGAGI. This CDR3 region has 13 residues. The CDR3 nucleotides are TGTGCCAGCAGTTTTGACCCCAACGGTGGCTACACCTTC. This codes for CASSFDPNGGYTF.

This clone was seen more than once but under ten times. The germline gene is not matched at one end of the junction; a read error may be the cause. The gene calls are TRBV6-1 and TRBJ1-1; no definite D call. The CDR3 consists of 12 residues. CDR1 and CDR2 (germline): MNHNS, SASEGT. The CDR3 nucleotides are TGTGCCAGCACACTCCAGGAGTTTCGAGCTTTTTTT. Translation: CASTLQEFRAFF.

This sequence joins TRBV23-1 and TRBJ1-5; D ambiguous. TRBV23-1 is an open reading frame whose function is uncertain. The CDR3 contains 15 residues. V shed 0 bases and J shed 0 bases, with 6 bases lying between them. The CDR3 reads CASSQSAYSNQPQHF. Written as DNA, the CDR3 is TGCGCCAGCAGTCAATCCGCATATAGCAATCAGCCCCAGCATTTT.

This chain links TRBV4-3 with TRBJ2-4; D gene uncertain. CDR3 length equals 14 residues. Germline assignment: CDR1 LGHNA and CDR2 YSLEER. V shed 0 bases and J shed 9 bases, with 12 bases lying between them. The DNA of the CDR3 is TGCGCCAGCAGCCAAGACACGGGCGAAGGCATTCAGTACTTC. Translated, it gives CASSQDTGEGIQYF.

This clone was seen a few times. V and J are TRBV29-1 and TRBJ2-7, with D uncertain. This CDR3 contains 11 residues. Germline V lookup: CDR1 SQVTM, CDR2 ANQGSEA. The ends were cut back, 0 bases at V and 3 bases at J, with 3 bases in the middle. CDR3 bases: TGCAGCGTTGAAGAACACTACGAGCAGTACTTC. It translates to CSVEEHYEQYF.

By share, this clone ranks as medium-sized (0.01 to 0.1%). This sequence joins TRBV7-9 and TRBJ2-7; weak D call: TRBD2 (5 bases). CDR1 is SEHNR and CDR2 is FQNEAQ in the germline V gene (reference sequence). The CDR3 is 13 amino acids. With 1 base removed from V and 9 bases from J, the gap between germline ends came to 13 bases. Here the CDR3 DNA reads TGTGCCAGCAGCTTAGAGGGTGCCCGGGGGCAGTACTTC. It is translated as CASSLEGARGQYF.

The chain recombines TRBV7-2 with TRBJ2-3; TRBD2 agrees at 15 bases. The CDR3 has 18 residues. Trimming took 0 bases from V and 8 from J; bases not matched to a gene: 9. The V gene's germline CDR1 is SGHTA and CDR2 FQGNSA. As DNA, the CDR3 is TGTGCCAGCAGCTTAGCAGGACTAGCGGGAGGGCGTGGAGGTACGCAGTATTTT. Encoded protein: CASSLAGLAGGRGGTQYF.

The sample holds one count of this clone. The DNA for the CDR3 is TGTGCCAGCAGTTTATTCGGAGACATGAACACTGAAGCTTTCTTT. Its translation: CASSLFGDMNTEAFF. The chain carries TRBV27 and TRBJ1-1; D gene unclear. The CDR3 consists of 15 residues. V gave up 1 base and J gave up 0 bases, with 9 bases separating them. CDR1 MNHEY and CDR2 SMNVEV come from the germline V gene (reference sequence).

The CDR3 region has the DNA TGTGCCAGCAGCCAATCGTGGCCAGGGCAAGGAAACACCATATATTTT. Translated: CASSQSWPGQGNTIYF. The chain combines TRBV16 with TRBJ1-3; possible D gene TRBD1, 5 bases. The CDR3 extends over 16 amino acids. Per the germline V gene, CDR1 is KGHSY and CDR2 is FQNENV. Trimming removed 0 bases at V and 4 bases at J, with 13 bases between. Together with reference TRBV16 and TRBJ1-3, the CDR3 gives the full variable domain: GEEVAQTPKHLVRGEGQKAKLYCAPIKGHSYVFWYQQVLKNEFKFLISFQNENVFDETGMPKERFSAKCLPNSPCSLEIQATKLEDSAVYFCASSQSWPGQGNTIYFGEGSWLTVV.

This rearrangement joins TRBV6-1 to TRBJ2-1, with 9 positions matching TRBD2. Germline loops: CDR1 MNHNS, CDR2 SASEGT. The V gene end was trimmed by 6 bases and the J gene end by 4 bases; junction bases not matched to a gene: 4. The CDR3 has 14 amino acids. CDR3 sequence reads: CASSGLAPYNEQFF. CDR3 DNA: TGTGCCAGCAGCGGACTAGCGCCTTACAATGAGCAGTTCTTC.

The chain recombines TRBV25-1 with TRBJ1-2; 7 bases map to TRBD1. The CDR3 is made up of 16 amino acids. Germline assignment: CDR1 MGHDK and CDR2 SYGVNS. Trimming at V came to 2 bases and at J to 8 bases, leaving 14 bases not matched to a gene. The CDR3 reads CASSEKTGDHAQGYTF. CDR3 sequence (DNA): TGTGCCAGCAGTGAAAAAACAGGGGACCACGCTCAAGGCTACACCTTC.

The chain links TRBV29-1 to TRBJ2-1, with 11 bases identical to TRBD2. This CDR3 comprises 14 residues. The germline CDR1 and CDR2 sequences are SQVTM and ANQGSEA. The V gene end was trimmed by 3 bases and the J gene end by 9 bases; junction bases not matched to a gene: 7. This chain's CDR3 is CSVDSSGRRLEQFF. DNA for the CDR3: TGCAGCGTTGACTCTAGCGGGAGGAGGCTTGAGCAGTTCTTC.